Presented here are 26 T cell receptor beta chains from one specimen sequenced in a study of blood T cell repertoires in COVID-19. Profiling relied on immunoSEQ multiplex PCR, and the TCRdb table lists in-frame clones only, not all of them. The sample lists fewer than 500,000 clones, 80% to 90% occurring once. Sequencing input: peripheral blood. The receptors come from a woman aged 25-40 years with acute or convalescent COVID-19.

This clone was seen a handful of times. The CDR3 protein is CATSDLVAGSYNEQFF. In DNA form, the CDR3 reads TGTGCCACCAGTGATTTAGTAGCGGGGTCGTACAATGAGCAGTTCTTC. The gene calls are TRBV24-1 and TRBJ2-1, with 8 positions matching TRBD2. The CDR3 consists of 16 residues. Germline assignment: CDR1 KGHDR and CDR2 SFDVKD. V trimming: 1 base; J trimming: 4 bases; junction bases outside the gene matches: 5.

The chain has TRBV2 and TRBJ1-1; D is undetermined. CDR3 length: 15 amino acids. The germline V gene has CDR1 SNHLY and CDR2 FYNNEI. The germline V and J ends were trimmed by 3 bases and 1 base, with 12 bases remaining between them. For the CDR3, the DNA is TGTGCCAGCAGTGAGTCAGGACTCCCGAACACTGAAGCTTTCTTT. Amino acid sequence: CASSESGLPNTEAFF.

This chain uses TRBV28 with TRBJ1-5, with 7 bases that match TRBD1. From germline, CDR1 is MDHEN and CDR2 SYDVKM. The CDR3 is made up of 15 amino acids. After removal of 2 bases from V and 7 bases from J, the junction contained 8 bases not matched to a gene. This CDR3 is CASSLPKQGRQPQHF. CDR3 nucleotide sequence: TGTGCCAGCAGTTTACCAAAACAGGGGCGGCAGCCCCAGCATTTT.

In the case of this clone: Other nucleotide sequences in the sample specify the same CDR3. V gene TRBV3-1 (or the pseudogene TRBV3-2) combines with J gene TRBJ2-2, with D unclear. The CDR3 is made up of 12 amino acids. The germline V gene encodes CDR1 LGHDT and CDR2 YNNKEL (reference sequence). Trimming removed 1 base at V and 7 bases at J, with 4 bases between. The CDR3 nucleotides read TGTGCCAGCAGCCAAGTGAGCGGGGAGCTGTTTTTT. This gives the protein CASSQVSGELFF.

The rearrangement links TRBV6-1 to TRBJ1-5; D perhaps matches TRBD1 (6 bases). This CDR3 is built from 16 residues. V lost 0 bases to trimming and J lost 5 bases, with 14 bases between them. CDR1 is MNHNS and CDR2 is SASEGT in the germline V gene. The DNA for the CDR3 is TGTGCCAGCAGTGAAGCTTCCAGGGGCAGAGATCAGCCCCAGCATTTT. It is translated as CASSEASRGRDQPQHF.

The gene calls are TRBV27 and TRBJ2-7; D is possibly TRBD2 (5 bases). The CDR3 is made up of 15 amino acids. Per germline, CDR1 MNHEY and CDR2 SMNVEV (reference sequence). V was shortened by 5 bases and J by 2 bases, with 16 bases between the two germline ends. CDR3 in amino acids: CASSDTGNWAYEQYF. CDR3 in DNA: TGTGCCAGCAGTGACACGGGGAACTGGGCCTACGAGCAGTACTTC.

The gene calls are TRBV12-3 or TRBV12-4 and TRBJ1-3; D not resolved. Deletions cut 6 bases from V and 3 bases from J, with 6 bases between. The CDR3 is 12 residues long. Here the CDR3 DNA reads TGTGCCAGCAGAGGGAGTGGAAACACCATATATTTT. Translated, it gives CASRGSGNTIYF.

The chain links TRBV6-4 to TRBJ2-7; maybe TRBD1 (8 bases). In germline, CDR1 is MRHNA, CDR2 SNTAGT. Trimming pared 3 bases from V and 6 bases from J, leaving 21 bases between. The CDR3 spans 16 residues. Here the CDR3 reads CASSEPAKQGGTEQYF. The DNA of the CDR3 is TGTGCCAGCAGTGAGCCCGCCAAACAGGGGGGGACCGAGCAGTACTTC.

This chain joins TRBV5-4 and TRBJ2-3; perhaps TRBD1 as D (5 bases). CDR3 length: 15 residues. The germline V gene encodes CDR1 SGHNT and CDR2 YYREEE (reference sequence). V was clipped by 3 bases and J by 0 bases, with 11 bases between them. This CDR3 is CASSSMTVSTDTQYF. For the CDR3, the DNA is TGTGCCAGCAGCTCGATGACAGTTAGCACAGATACGCAGTATTTT.

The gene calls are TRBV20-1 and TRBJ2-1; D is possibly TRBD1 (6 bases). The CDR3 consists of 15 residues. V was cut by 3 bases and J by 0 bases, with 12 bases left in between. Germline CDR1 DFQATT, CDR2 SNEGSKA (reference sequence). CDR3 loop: CSASGADSSYNEQFF. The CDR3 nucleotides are TGCAGTGCTAGTGGGGCGGACAGCTCCTACAATGAGCAGTTCTTC.

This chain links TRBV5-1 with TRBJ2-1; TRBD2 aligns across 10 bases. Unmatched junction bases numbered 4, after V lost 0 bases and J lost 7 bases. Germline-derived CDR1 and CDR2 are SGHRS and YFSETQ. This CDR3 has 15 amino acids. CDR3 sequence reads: CASSLVSGGANEQFF. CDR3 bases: TGCGCCAGCAGCTTGGTAAGCGGGGGGGCGAATGAGCAGTTCTTC.

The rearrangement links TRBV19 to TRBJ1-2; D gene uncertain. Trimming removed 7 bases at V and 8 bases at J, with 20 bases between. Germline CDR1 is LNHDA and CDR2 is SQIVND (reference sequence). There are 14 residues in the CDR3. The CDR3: CASNLDSGSRGYTF. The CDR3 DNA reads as TGTGCCAGTAACTTGGACTCGGGGAGTCGGGGCTACACCTTC. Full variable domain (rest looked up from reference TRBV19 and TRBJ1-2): DGGITQSPKYLFRKEGQNVTLSCEQNLNHDAMYWYRQDPGQGLRLIYYSQIVNDFQKGDIAEGYSVSREKKESFPLTVTSAQKNPTAFYLCASNLDSGSRGYTFGSGTRLTVV.

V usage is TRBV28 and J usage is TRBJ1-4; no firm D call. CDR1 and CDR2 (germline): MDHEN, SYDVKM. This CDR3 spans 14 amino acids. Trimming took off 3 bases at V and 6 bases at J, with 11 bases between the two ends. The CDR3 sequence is CASSLFRRDEKLFF. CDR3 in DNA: TGTGCCAGCAGTTTGTTTCGGCGGGATGAAAAACTGTTTTTT.

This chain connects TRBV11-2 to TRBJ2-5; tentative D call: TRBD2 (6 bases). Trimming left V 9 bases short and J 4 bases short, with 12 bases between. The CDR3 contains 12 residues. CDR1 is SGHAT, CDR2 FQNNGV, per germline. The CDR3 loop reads CASEGTPETQYF. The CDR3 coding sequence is TGTGCCAGTGAGGGGACTCCAGAGACCCAGTACTTC. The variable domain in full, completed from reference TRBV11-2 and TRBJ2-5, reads EAGVAQSPRYKIIEKRQSVAFWCNPISGHATLYWYQQILGQGPKLLIQFQNNGVVDDSQLPKDRFSAERLKGVDSTLKIQPAKLEDSAVYLCASEGTPETQYFGPGTRLLVL.

CDR3 loop: CASSIAVFGKNIQYF. The CDR3 DNA reads TGTGCCAGTAGTATTGCGGTGTTCGGCAAAAACATTCAGTACTTC. The chain employs TRBV19 and TRBJ2-4, with D uncertain. Per the germline V gene, CDR1 is LNHDA and CDR2 is SQIVND (reference sequence). This CDR3 region has 15 residues. V lost 3 bases and J lost 3, with 12 bases in between.

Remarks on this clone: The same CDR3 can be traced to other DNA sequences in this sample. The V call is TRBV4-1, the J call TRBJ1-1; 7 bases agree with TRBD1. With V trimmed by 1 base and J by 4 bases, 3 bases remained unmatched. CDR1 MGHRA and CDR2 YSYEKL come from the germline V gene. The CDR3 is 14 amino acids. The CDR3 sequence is CASSQGQGPTEAFF. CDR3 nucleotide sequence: TGCGCCAGCAGCCAAGGACAGGGTCCCACTGAAGCTTTCTTT.

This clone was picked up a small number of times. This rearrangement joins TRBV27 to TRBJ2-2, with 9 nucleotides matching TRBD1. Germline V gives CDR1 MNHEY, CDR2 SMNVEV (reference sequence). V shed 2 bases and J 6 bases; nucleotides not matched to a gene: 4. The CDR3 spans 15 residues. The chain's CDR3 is CASSLIGTGSGELFF. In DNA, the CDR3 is TGTGCCAGCAGTTTAATCGGGACAGGGTCCGGGGAGCTGTTTTTT.

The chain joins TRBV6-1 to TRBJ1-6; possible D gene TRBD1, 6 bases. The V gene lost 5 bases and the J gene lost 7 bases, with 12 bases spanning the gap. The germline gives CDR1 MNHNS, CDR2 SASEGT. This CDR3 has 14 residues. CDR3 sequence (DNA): TGTGCCAGCAGTTCAGGGGAGGGGAATTCACCCCTCCACTTT. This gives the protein CASSSGEGNSPLHF.

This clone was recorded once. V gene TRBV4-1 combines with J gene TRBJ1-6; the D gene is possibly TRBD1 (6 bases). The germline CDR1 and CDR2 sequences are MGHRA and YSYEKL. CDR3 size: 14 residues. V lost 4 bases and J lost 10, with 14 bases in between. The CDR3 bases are TGCGCCAGCAGCCGGGCAGGGGTTACATCACCCCTCCACTTT. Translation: CASSRAGVTSPLHF.

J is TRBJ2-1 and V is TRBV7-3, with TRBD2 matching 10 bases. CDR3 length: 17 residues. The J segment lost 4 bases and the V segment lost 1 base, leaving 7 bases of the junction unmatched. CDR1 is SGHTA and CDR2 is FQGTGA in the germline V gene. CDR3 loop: CASSLIASGGQYNEQFF. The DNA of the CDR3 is TGTGCCAGCAGCTTAATAGCTAGCGGGGGCCAATACAATGAGCAGTTCTTC. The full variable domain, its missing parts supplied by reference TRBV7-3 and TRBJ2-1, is GAGVSQTPSNKVTEKGKYVELRCDPISGHTALYWYRQSLGQGPEFLIYFQGTGAADDSGLPNDRFFAVRPEGSVSTLKIQRTERGDSAVYLCASSLIASGGQYNEQFFGPGTRLTVL.

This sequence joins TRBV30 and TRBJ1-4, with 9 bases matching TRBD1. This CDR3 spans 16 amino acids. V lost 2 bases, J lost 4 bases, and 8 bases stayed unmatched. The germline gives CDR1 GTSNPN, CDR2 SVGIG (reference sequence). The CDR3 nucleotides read TGTGCCTGGAGTATAAACAGGGGGCGCTTTAATGAAAAACTGTTTTTT. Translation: CAWSINRGRFNEKLFF.

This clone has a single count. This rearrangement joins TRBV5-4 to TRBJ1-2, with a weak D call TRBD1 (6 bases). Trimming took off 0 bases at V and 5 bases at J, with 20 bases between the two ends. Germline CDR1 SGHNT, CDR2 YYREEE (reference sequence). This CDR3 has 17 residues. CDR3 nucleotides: TGTGCCAGCAGCTTGGGTTGGTCTGGGGGCCCGCGGTATGGCTACACCTTC. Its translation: CASSLGWSGGPRYGYTF.

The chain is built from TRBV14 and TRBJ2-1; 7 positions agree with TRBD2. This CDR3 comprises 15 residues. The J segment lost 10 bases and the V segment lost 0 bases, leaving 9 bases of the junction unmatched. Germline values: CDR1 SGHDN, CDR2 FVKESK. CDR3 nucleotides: TGTGCCAGCAGCCAAGATTTGCGGGGGAGTGGCGAGCAGTTCTTC. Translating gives CASSQDLRGSGEQFF.

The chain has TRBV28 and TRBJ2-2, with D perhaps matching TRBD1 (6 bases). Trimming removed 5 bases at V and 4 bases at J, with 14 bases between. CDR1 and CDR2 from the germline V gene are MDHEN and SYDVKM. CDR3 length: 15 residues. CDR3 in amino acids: CASSRLQGSTGELFF. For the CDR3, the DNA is TGTGCCAGCAGTCGATTACAGGGTTCCACCGGGGAGCTGTTTTTT.

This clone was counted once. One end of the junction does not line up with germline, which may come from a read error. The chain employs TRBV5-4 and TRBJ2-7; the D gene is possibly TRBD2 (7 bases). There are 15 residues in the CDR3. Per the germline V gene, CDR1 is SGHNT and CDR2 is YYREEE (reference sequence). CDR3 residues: CASSNYAATRGGHVF. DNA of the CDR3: TGTGCCAGCAGCAATTACGCCGCTACTCGCGGGGGCCACGTTTTC.

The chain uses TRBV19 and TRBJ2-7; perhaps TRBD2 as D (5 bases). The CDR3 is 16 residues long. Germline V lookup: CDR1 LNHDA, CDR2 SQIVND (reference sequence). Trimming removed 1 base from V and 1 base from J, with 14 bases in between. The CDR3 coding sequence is TGTGCCAGTAGTATAGGGTACGCGGGCTATTCCTACGAGCAGTACTTC. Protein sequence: CASSIGYAGYSYEQYF.